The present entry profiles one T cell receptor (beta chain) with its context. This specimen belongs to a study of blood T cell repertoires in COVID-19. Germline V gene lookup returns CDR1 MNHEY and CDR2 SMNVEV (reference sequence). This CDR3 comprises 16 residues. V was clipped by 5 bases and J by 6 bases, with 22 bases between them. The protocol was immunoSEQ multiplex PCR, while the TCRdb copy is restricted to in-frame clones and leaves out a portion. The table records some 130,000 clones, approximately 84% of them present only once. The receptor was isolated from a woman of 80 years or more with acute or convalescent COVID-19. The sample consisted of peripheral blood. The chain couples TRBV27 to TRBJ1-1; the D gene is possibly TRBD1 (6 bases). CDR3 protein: CASSKLFPGTPSEAFF. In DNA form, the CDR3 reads TGTGCCAGCAGTAAACTCTTCCCCGGGACACCATCTGAAGCTTTCTTT.